This section outlines one T cell receptor (beta chain) sequence together with its context. Time point described: newly diagnosed GD, antithyroid drugs for less than 3 months. TCR sequences were obtained from RNA taken from PBMCs. In building TCR beta libraries, iRepertoire HTBI primers were used together with Arm-PCR of CDR3 regions. TCRdb analysed the multiplex PCR reads with MiXCR anew, one entry per CDR3 protein. In the table there are about 530,000 distinct CDR3 sequences, approximately 16% of which are singletons. The record originates from a study of regulatory T cells in long-lasting Graves disease. Germline CDR1 reads SEHNR; CDR2 reads FQNEAQ (reference sequence). The CDR3 sequence is 15 residues long. Between the trimmed V and J ends, which lost 0 bases and 4 bases, there was a span of 12 bases. The same sample was also studied in work on T cells in Graves' hyperthyroidism and ophthalmopathy.

This clonotype originated in a woman aged 35-65 years with Graves disease. The source was peripheral blood mononuclear cells (PBMCs), collected at new diagnosis, from a patient treated with antithyroid drugs. The chain combines TRBV7-9 with TRBJ1-2, with D hard to call. The CDR3: CASSLAEGQPYGYTF. The CDR3 coding sequence is TGTGCCAGCAGCTTAGCGGAAGGGCAGCCCTATGGCTACACCTTC.